This TCR beta chain appears in the sequencing data of a study of blood T cell repertoires in COVID-19. Study details: Some COVID-19 samples were acute and others convalescent; all came from the United States, Italy and Spain.

V lost 6 bases and J lost 9, with 18 bases in between. Germline loops: CDR1 MDHEN, CDR2 SYDVKM. The CDR3 spans 14 residues. Those enrolled, adults aged roughly 18 to 89 years, came from fewer than 25 US areas. Cohort allocation depended upon clinical history that participants reported. How the authors handled the data: How many nucleated cells were present was estimated from reference gene primer amplification. The assay was immunoSEQ multiplex PCR, and TCRdb's table has in-frame clones only and misses some. That table supplies the V and J calls and clone size; D and trimming were determined from the DNA. Among 150,000 to 200,000 clones listed, around 86% were seen once.

This clonotype originated in a middle-aged woman in a cohort exposed to, infected with or recovered from COVID-19 (not recorded which). V gene TRBV28 combines with J gene TRBJ1-3, with D perhaps TRBD1 (5 bases). The material sequenced was PBMCs or T cells enriched from blood (not recorded which). DNA for the CDR3: TGTGCCAGCAGCCTGTCTTTCACCCAGGGCACCATATATTTT. Residues: CASSLSFTQGTIYF. The full variable domain, completed using reference TRBV28 and TRBJ1-3, is DVKVTQSSRYLVKRTGEKVFLECVQDMDHENMFWYRQDPGLGLRLIYFSYDVKMKEKGDIPEGYSVSREKKERFSLILESASTNQTSMYLCASSLSFTQGTIYFGEGSWLTVV.